Here is one TCR beta chain with its context. Its antigen is unidentified. Genomic DNA of each subset was evenly split across several immunoSEQ plates. Repertoires were generated with immunoSEQ multiplex PCR, while TCRdb's copy carries only in-frame clones and drops some. The sample contains about 500,000 clones, roughly four fifths of which appear only once. V was pared by 2 bases and J by 7 bases, with 5 bases of the junction left unmatched. This CDR3 contains 13 residues. The germline CDR1 and CDR2 sequences are GTSNPN and SVGIG (reference sequence). The data belong to a study of shared clonotypes between healthy human individuals. Whole-study results and caveats: The expectation was that sequencing depth would affect clonotype sharing among donors.

The receptor comes from a woman aged 40 to 50 in good health. Some clones in this sample may be carry-over from other donors' samples. This chain links TRBV30 with TRBJ1-5; 7 bases align to TRBD1. Sequenced material: PBMCs. The CDR3 region is CAWSPTGEQPQHF. The CDR3 DNA reads TGTGCCTGGAGTCCCACAGGGGAACAGCCCCAGCATTTT.